One TCR beta chain is described in this entry. Germline V gene data show CDR1 as SNHLY and CDR2 as FYNNEI. J was trimmed by 5 bases and V by 8 bases; bases with no gene match: 12. This CDR3 contains 16 residues. This sample was taken from a study of human T cells and chemical hapten exposure. Time point given: patch test 2, 6 weeks after DPC sensitization. Sample treatment: therapeutic diphenylcyclopropenone sensitization with weekly scalp DPC. TCRdb called the RACE reads again in MiXCR, with one record for every CDR3 protein. This table holds over 100,000 distinct CDR3 sequences, about a tenth found once.

The chain recombines TRBV2 with TRBJ2-3; 11 positions match TRBD1. The clonotype originates from a woman aged 40 to 55 with alopecia areata. Some clones in this sample may be carry-over from other donors' samples. Sequencing was performed on whole blood, taken in connection with sensitization to the hapten diphenylcyclopropenone (DPC). Written as DNA, the CDR3 is TGTGCCAGCTATACCCGGGACAGGGGGAAGGAAGATACGCAGTATTTT. This sequence encodes CASYTRDRGKEDTQYF.